This entry is about one T cell receptor beta chain. Its target is not known. Constant-segment primers and 5'RACE yielded cDNA libraries for TCR alpha and TCR beta, each carrying sample barcodes and UMIs. TCRdb ran MiXCR on the 5' RACE reads and lists one entry per CDR3 protein. The sample lists around 300,000 distinct CDR3 sequences; around 15% were seen once. This entry is derived from a study of T-cell memory formation after mild COVID-19. The study, taken as a whole, reports: Clones contracting across day 15 to 85 had a balanced CD4/CD8 profile; later expanding clones leaned CD4+. There were some responding clones in pre-infection memory, which suggested that cross-reactive memory had joined.

The CDR3 loop spans 14 amino acids. The V gene lost 0 bases and the J gene lost 3 bases, with 11 bases spanning the gap. Germline V lookup: CDR1 DFQATT, CDR2 SNEGSKA (reference sequence). The material sequenced was PBMCs or a T cell subset sorted from them (not recorded which). The sequence derives from a young man who had mild COVID-19 (a few samples of this study predate the infection). Cell type and time point are not known. The chain employs TRBV20-1 and TRBJ2-5, with a weak D call TRBD1 (5 bases). DNA of the CDR3: TGCAGTGCTAGAGATTTGTCAGGGAAAGAGACCCAGTACTTC. This sequence encodes CSARDLSGKETQYF.